This T cell receptor beta chain is drawn from a study of blood T cell repertoires in COVID-19. About the research overall: COVID-19 samples, acute and convalescent, were from the United States, Italy and Spain.

This CDR3 region has 14 residues. The germline gives CDR1 SGHTA, CDR2 FQGTGA. Trimming left V 2 bases short and J 2 bases short, with 4 bases between. Sequenced by immunoSEQ multiplex PCR; TCRdb stores in-frame clones only, minus some. The table lists roughly 270,000 clones, about 82% of them singletons. The sequenced sample was peripheral blood. The chain couples TRBV7-3 to TRBJ2-6; no reliable D call. The receptor was isolated from a man aged 50 to 59 with active or convalescent COVID-19. CDR3 region: CASSLYTGANVLTF. CDR3 DNA: TGTGCCAGCAGCTTATACACTGGGGCCAACGTCCTGACTTTC.